These T cell receptor beta chains were read from a single sample in a study of T cells after yellow fever vaccination. Via MiXCR, TCRdb re-called the 5' RACE reads, giving one row per CDR3 protein. The data show 110,000 or so distinct CDR3 sequences, with more than 5.5% seen just once and approximately 3% held by the top ten. This specimen consisted of CD4+ T cells sorted from PBMCs, obtained approximately 47 days after the first yellow fever vaccination. All receptors derive from a man aged 18 to 29 who received the YFV17D yellow fever vaccine. CDR3s include the opening cysteine and the closing phenylalanine or tryptophan. The D gene is left open where the match is weak. Size is stated for part of the rows, as once, few or many counts, or as a class when the clone is expanded.

.	TRBV7-2	TRBJ1-1	.	CASSLGVGIDTEAFF	TGTGCCAGCAGCTTAGGAGTGGGGATTGACACTGAAGCTTTCTTT
.	TRBV4-1	TRBJ2-2	.	CASSQGQIVYTGELFF	TGCGCCAGCAGCCAAGGACAGATTGTGTACACCGGGGAGCTGTTTTTT
many	TRBV7-9	TRBJ2-3	.	CASSTTGKTDTQYF	TGTGCCAGCAGCACCACAGGGAAGACAGATACGCAGTATTTT
.	TRBV5-1	TRBJ1-4	TRBD1	CASGDRAGEKLFF	TGCGCCAGCGGAGACAGGGCGGGTGAAAAACTGTTTTTT
.	TRBV3-1	TRBJ2-6	.	CAICLRATGTLSGANVLTF	TGTGCCATCTGTTTAAGGGCGACAGGCACCCTCTCTGGGGCCAACGTCCTGACTTTC
few	TRBV12-3/TRBV12-4	TRBJ1-2	TRBD1	CASSAQGEWGYTF	TGTGCCAGCAGCGCACAGGGGGAGTGGGGCTACACCTTC
many	TRBV19	TRBJ1-1	.	CASSIGGQGTNTEAFF	TGTGCCAGTAGTATAGGAGGGCAGGGGACGAACACTGAAGCTTTCTTT
many	TRBV12-3/TRBV12-4	TRBJ2-3	.	CASTFWGGRDTQYF	TGTGCCAGCACCTTCTGGGGGGGCCGAGATACGCAGTATTTT
many	TRBV5-5	TRBJ2-3	.	CASSYSTDTQYF	TGTGCCAGCAGCTATAGCACAGATACGCAGTATTTT
many	TRBV7-2	TRBJ1-5	.	CASSFSGGGNQPQHF	TGTGCCAGCAGCTTTTCCGGGGGCGGAAATCAGCCCCAGCATTTT
many	TRBV10-3	TRBJ1-3	TRBD1	CAIRGTGSSGNTIYF	TGTGCCATCAGAGGGACAGGGAGCTCTGGAAACACCATATATTTT
many	TRBV3-1	TRBJ2-3	.	CASSQRGAAIGQYF	TGTGCCAGCAGCCAACGCGGGGCCGCCATCGGGCAGTATTTT
many	TRBV20-1	TRBJ1-2	.	CSARVQAAGGYTF	TGCAGTGCTAGGGTCCAGGCAGCGGGAGGCTACACCTTC
many	TRBV2	TRBJ2-1	.	CASSDRGGSYNEQFF	TGTGCCAGCAGTGATAGGGGGGGCTCGTACAATGAGCAGTTCTTC
many	TRBV20-1	TRBJ2-7	TRBD2	CSARGGGSYEQYF	TGCAGTGCTAGGGGGGGAGGGTCCTACGAGCAGTACTTC
many	TRBV30	TRBJ1-1	.	CAWSSVTPGTEAFF	TGTGCCTGGAGTTCTGTGACACCCGGCACTGAAGCTTTCTTT
.	TRBV12-3/TRBV12-4	TRBJ2-2	TRBD2	CASSFVPAGVTGELFF	TGTGCCAGCAGTTTTGTCCCAGCGGGGGTTACCGGGGAGCTGTTTTTT
many	TRBV9	TRBJ1-5	.	CASSVGGGRDQPQHF	TGTGCCAGCAGCGTAGGGGGGGGTAGGGATCAGCCCCAGCATTTT
many	TRBV12-3/TRBV12-4	TRBJ2-5	.	CASNRAGIQETQYF	TGTGCCAGCAACCGGGCTGGGATCCAAGAGACCCAGTACTTC
many	TRBV11-2	TRBJ2-5	TRBD2	CASRTWGLAIETQYF	TGTGCCAGCAGAACCTGGGGACTAGCGATCGAGACCCAGTACTTC
many	TRBV5-4	TRBJ2-3	.	CASSLAGEGTQYF	TGTGCCAGCAGCTTGGCGGGGGAAGGGACGCAGTATTTT
few	TRBV11-2	TRBJ2-3	.	CASSSPTQYF	TGTGCCAGCAGCTCCCCTACGCAGTATTTT
few	TRBV11-2	TRBJ2-5	.	CASSRWLEQETQYF	TGTGCCAGCAGCCGTTGGCTGGAACAAGAGACCCAGTACTTC
few	TRBV5-1	TRBJ2-6	TRBD1	CASDRDGTSGANVLTF	TGCGCCAGCGACAGGGACGGGACCTCTGGGGCCAACGTCCTGACTTTC
many	TRBV20-1	TRBJ2-1	TRBD2	CSASLAGGRSLYNEQFF	TGCAGTGCTAGCCTGGCGGGAGGAAGGAGTCTGTACAATGAGCAGTTCTTC
few	TRBV7-2	TRBJ2-5	.	CASSLVGRGLQETQYF	TGTGCCAGCAGCTTAGTTGGGCGGGGGCTGCAAGAGACCCAGTACTTC
few	TRBV5-6	TRBJ1-5	TRBD1	CASSRGTETGPQHF	TGTGCCAGCTCACGTGGGACAGAAACAGGCCCCCAGCATTTT
many	TRBV12-3/TRBV12-4	TRBJ2-1	.	CASSTGSHSYNEQFF	TGTGCCAGCAGTACCGGGTCCCACTCCTACAATGAGCAGTTCTTC
many	TRBV7-9	TRBJ1-1	.	CASSSRGTLDTEAFF	TGTGCCAGCAGCTCTCGTGGGACGTTAGACACTGAAGCTTTCTTT
.	TRBV6-5	TRBJ1-2	.	CASGWGYGYTF	TGTGCCAGCGGTTGGGGTTATGGCTACACCTTC
many	TRBV6-2/TRBV6-3	TRBJ1-5	TRBD1	CASTQIWTGKDQPQHF	TGTGCCAGCACCCAAATCTGGACAGGGAAAGATCAGCCCCAGCATTTT
many	TRBV5-1	TRBJ2-2	.	CASSLDRPNTGELFF	TGCGCCAGCAGCTTGGACAGGCCAAACACCGGGGAGCTGTTTTTT